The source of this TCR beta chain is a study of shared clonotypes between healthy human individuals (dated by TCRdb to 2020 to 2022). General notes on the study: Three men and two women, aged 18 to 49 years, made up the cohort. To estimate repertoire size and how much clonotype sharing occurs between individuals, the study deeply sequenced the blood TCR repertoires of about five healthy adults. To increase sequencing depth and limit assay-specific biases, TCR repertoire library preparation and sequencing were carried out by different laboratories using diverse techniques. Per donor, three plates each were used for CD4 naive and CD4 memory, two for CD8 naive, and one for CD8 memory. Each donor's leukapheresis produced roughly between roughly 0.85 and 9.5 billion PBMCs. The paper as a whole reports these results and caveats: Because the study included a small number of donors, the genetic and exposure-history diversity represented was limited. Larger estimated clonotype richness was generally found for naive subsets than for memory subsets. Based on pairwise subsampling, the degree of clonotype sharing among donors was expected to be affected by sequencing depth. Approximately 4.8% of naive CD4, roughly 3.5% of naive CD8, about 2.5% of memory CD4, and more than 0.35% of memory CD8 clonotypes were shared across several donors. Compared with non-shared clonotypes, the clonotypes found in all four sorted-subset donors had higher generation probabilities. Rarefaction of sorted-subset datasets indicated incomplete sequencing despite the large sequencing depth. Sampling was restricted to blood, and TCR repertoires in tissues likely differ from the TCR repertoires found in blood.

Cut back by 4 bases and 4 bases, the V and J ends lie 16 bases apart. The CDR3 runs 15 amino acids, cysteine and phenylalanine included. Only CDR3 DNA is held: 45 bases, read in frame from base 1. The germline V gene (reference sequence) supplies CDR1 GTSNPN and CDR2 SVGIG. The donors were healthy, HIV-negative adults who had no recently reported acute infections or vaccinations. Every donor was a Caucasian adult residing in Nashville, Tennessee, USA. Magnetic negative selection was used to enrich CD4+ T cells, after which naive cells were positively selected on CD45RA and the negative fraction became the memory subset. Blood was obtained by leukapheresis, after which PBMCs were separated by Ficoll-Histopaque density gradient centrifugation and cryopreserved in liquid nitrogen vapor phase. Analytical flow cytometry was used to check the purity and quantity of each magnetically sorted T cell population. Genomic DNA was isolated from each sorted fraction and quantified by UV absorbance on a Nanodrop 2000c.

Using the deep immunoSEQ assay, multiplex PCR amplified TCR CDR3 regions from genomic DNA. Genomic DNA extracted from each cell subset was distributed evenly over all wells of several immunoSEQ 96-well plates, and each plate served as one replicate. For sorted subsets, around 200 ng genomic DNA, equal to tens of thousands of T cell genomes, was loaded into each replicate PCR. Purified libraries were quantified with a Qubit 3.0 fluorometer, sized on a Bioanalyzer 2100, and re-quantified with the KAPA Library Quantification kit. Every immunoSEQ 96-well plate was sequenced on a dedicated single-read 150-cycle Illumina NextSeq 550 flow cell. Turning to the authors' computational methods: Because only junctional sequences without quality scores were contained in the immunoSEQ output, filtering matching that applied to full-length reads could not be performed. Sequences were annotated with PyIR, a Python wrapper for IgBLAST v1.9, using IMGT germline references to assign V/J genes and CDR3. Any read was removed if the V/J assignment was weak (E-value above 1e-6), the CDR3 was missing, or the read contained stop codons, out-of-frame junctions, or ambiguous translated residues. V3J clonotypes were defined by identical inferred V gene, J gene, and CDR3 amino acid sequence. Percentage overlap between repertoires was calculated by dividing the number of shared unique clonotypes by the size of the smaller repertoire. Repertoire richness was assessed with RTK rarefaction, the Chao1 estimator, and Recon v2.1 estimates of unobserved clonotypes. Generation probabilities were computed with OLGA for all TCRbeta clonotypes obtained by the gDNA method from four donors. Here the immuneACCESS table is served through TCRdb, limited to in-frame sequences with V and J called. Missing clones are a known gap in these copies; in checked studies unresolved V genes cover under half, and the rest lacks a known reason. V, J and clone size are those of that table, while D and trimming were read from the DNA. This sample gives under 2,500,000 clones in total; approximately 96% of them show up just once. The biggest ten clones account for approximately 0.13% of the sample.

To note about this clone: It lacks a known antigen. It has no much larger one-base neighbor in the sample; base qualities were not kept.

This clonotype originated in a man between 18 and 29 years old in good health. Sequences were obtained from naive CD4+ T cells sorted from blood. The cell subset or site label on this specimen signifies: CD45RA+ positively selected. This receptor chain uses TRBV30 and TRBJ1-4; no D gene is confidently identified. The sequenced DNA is TGTGCCTGGACCGGCGGGGTGGAGCATAATGAAAAACTGTTTTTT. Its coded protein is CAWTGGVEHNEKLFF.